These 29 T cell receptor beta chains share one sample of origin, sequenced in a study of blood T cell repertoires in COVID-19. Produced via immunoSEQ multiplex PCR; TCRdb's table is partial and in-frame only. The table records around 300,000 clones, roughly 92% of them present only once. What was sequenced was peripheral blood. These TCRs come from a woman younger than 45 with COVID-19, enrolled during active disease.

With respect to this clone: This sample includes further DNA sequences coding for the same CDR3. The chain has TRBV5-1 and TRBJ2-7; a possible D gene is TRBD2 (6 bases). Trimming left V 4 bases short and J 2 bases short, with 13 bases between. The V gene's germline CDR1 is SGHRS and CDR2 YFSETQ. This CDR3 is 14 amino acids long. In DNA form, the CDR3 reads TGCGCCAGCAGCCTCCTTGGGGGGACCTACGAGCAGTACTTC. Protein: CASSLLGGTYEQYF.

The V gene is TRBV2, the J gene TRBJ1-6, with D perhaps TRBD1 (5 bases). The CDR3 is 16 residues long. Germline-derived CDR1 and CDR2 are SNHLY and FYNNEI. V was cut by 4 bases and J by 6 bases, with 16 bases left in between. The CDR3 bases are TGTGCCAGCAGTGTGGAGGGGCCCAAGGGTAATTCACCCCTCCACTTT. Its translation: CASSVEGPKGNSPLHF.

The CDR3 loop is CASRPFGEATGELFF. CDR3 DNA: TGTGCCAGCAGGCCTTTCGGGGAGGCCACCGGGGAGCTGTTTTTT. The chain combines TRBV28 with TRBJ2-2; D might be TRBD2 (6 bases). The CDR3 is 15 residues long. Germline CDR1 reads MDHEN; CDR2 reads SYDVKM. The V end lost 6 bases, the J end lost 4 bases, and 15 bases lay between the germline ends.

This sequence joins TRBV7-9 and TRBJ2-1, with 10 bases fitting TRBD2. This CDR3 contains 19 residues. The junction had 13 bases not matched to a gene; V was cut back by 5 bases and J by 0 bases. CDR1 is SEHNR and CDR2 is FQNEAQ in the germline V gene (reference sequence). This chain's CDR3 is CASSPRASGSYNSYNEQFF. The CDR3 DNA reads TGTGCCAGCAGCCCTCGCGCTAGCGGGAGCTACAACTCCTACAATGAGCAGTTCTTC. The variable domain in full, completed from reference TRBV7-9 and TRBJ2-1, reads DTGVSQNPRHKITKRGQNVTFRCDPISEHNRLYWYRQTLGQGPEFLTYFQNEAQLEKSRLLSDRFSAERPKGSFSTLEIQRTEQGDSAMYLCASSPRASGSYNSYNEQFFGPGTRLTVL.

This sequence joins TRBV7-9 and TRBJ2-5; 8 bases are a match to TRBD2. The CDR3 has 14 amino acids. Germline lookup yields CDR1 SEHNR and CDR2 FQNEAQ (reference sequence). V gave up 1 base and J gave up 3 bases; unmatched junction bases: 1. The CDR3 sequence: CASSLDGGEETQYF. The DNA for the CDR3 is TGTGCCAGCAGCTTAGACGGGGGGGAAGAGACCCAGTACTTC.

V gene TRBV27 combines with J gene TRBJ1-6, with TRBD1 matching 7 bases. The germline CDR1 and CDR2 sequences are MNHEY and SMNVEV (reference sequence). J was trimmed by 12 bases and V by 9 bases; bases with no gene match: 11. The CDR3 extends over 13 amino acids. The CDR3 is CARGPGQPGPLHF. CDR3 sequence (DNA): TGTGCCAGGGGCCCGGGACAGCCAGGACCCCTCCACTTT.

The chain links TRBV11-3 to TRBJ2-2; TRBD2 matches 9 bases. Germline CDR1 SGHNT, CDR2 YENEEA. This CDR3 region has 16 residues. V lost 3 bases, J lost 5 bases, and 7 bases stayed unmatched. CDR3 sequence reads: CASSFRAGGGTGELFF. For the CDR3, the DNA is TGTGCCAGCAGCTTCCGAGCGGGAGGAGGTACCGGGGAGCTGTTTTTT.

The chain carries TRBV18 and TRBJ1-6; perhaps TRBD1 as D (6 bases). This CDR3 contains 15 residues. V was cut by 2 bases and J by 6 bases, with 11 bases left in between. Germline CDR1 reads KGHSH; CDR2 reads LQKENI. The CDR3 region has the DNA TGTGCCAGCTCACCAAAGGACAGCATTAATTCACCCCTCCACTTT. It specifies CASSPKDSINSPLHF.

The J gene is TRBJ2-7, the V gene TRBV30, with 9 bases that match TRBD1. This CDR3 comprises 14 residues. With 4 bases clipped from V and 4 bases from J, the junction kept 8 bases outside the gene matches. Germline-derived CDR1 and CDR2 are GTSNPN and SVGIG (reference sequence). This CDR3 is CAWTADRGMYEQYF. In nucleotides, the CDR3 is TGTGCCTGGACCGCGGACAGGGGAATGTACGAGCAGTACTTC.

The V and J genes are TRBV4-1 and TRBJ1-1; 8 positions agree with TRBD1. Per the germline V gene, CDR1 is MGHRA and CDR2 is YSYEKL. Trimming cost V 2 bases and J 8 bases; bases outside gene matches: 7. This CDR3 spans 14 amino acids. The CDR3 DNA reads TGCGCCAGCAGCCAAATTCAGGGGGCGGACGAAGCTTTCTTT. This encodes CASSQIQGADEAFF.

CDR3 bases: TGTGCCAGCAGCCTTAGAGAGGGTGGAGAGACCCAGTACTTC. Protein sequence: CASSLREGGETQYF. The rearrangement joins TRBV3-1 (or the pseudogene TRBV3-2) to TRBJ2-5, with a possible D match to TRBD2 (5 bases). Trimming left V 4 bases short and J 4 bases short, with 13 bases between. In germline, CDR1 is LGHDT, CDR2 YNNKEL (reference sequence). The CDR3 extends over 14 amino acids.

The rearrangement uses TRBV7-9 and TRBJ2-7, with D perhaps matching TRBD2 (5 bases). V was cut by 6 bases and J by 7 bases, with 16 bases left in between. CDR1 SEHNR and CDR2 FQNEAQ come from the germline V gene (reference sequence). CDR3 length: 13 amino acids. The CDR3 DNA is TGTGCCAGCAGAGACGGGAATCTGGGTGAGCAGTACTTC. Amino acid sequence: CASRDGNLGEQYF.

CDR3 protein: CASSLAFSGRRTGELFF. For the CDR3, the DNA is TGTGCCAGCAGCTTAGCCTTTAGCGGGAGAAGGACCGGGGAGCTGTTTTTT. The rearrangement uses TRBV7-2 and TRBJ2-2; 9 nucleotides line up with TRBD2. V was pared by 0 bases and J by 5 bases, with 7 bases of the junction left unmatched. Germline-derived CDR1 and CDR2 are SGHTA and FQGNSA. The CDR3 contains 17 residues.

The genes are TRBV5-1 and TRBJ1-1; no clear D gene. Germline V CDR1 and CDR2: SGHRS, YFSETQ. The CDR3 spans 12 residues. The V end was cut by 4 bases, the J end by 7 bases, with 11 bases between. This CDR3 reads CASSLEGGEAFF. The CDR3 DNA reads as TGCGCCAGCAGCCTTGAGGGAGGTGAAGCTTTCTTT.

The rearrangement links TRBV29-1 to TRBJ1-1; no clear D. CDR1 is SQVTM, CDR2 ANQGSEA, per germline. This CDR3 contains 12 residues. V was trimmed by 6 bases and J by 1 base, leaving 9 bases between them. The CDR3 DNA sequence: TGCAGCGTGGACGGAGGGAACACTGAAGCTTTCTTT. Protein: CSVDGGNTEAFF.

Only a few counts were recorded for this clone. V is TRBV5-4 and J is TRBJ2-5; 8 bases agree with TRBD1. CDR1 SGHNT and CDR2 YYREEE come from the germline V gene (reference sequence). The CDR3 has 17 residues. Trimming cost V 4 bases and J 1 base; bases outside gene matches: 12. CDR3 in DNA: TGTGCCAGCAGCAGAGGATCCGGGACAGGAGGCCAAGAGACCCAGTACTTC. It is translated as CASSRGSGTGGQETQYF.

The rearrangement uses TRBV28 and TRBJ2-7, with 16 bases identical to TRBD2. The CDR3 extends over 17 amino acids. V lost 4 bases to trimming and J lost 2 bases; unmatched junction nucleotides: 5. Germline V gene data show CDR1 as MDHEN and CDR2 as SYDVKM. The CDR3 DNA reads TGTGCCAGCAGTTCCCCGGGACTAGCGGGAGGGCCCTACGAGCAGTACTTC. Protein sequence: CASSSPGLAGGPYEQYF.

This clone has only one observation. The V call is TRBV11-3, the J call TRBJ2-3, with 13 bases identical to TRBD2. Germline trimming cut 5 bases from V and 0 bases from J; bases unmatched to any gene: 5. Germline CDR1 is SGHNT and CDR2 is YENEEA. This CDR3 has 17 amino acids. CDR3 amino acids: CASSPGLAGFSTDTQYF. CDR3 coding DNA: TGTGCCAGCAGCCCGGGACTAGCGGGGTTTAGCACAGATACGCAGTATTTT.

A single count supports this clone. The chain joins TRBV28 to TRBJ1-2; TRBD1 is a possible D gene (6 bases). Germline values: CDR1 MDHEN, CDR2 SYDVKM. The CDR3 is made up of 16 amino acids. Trimming took 4 bases from V and 0 from J, leaving 15 bases between them. CDR3 sequence reads: CASSSQGQISNYGYTF. DNA of the CDR3: TGTGCCAGCAGTTCCCAAGGACAGATCTCTAACTATGGCTACACCTTC.

J is TRBJ1-1 and V is TRBV3-1 (or the pseudogene TRBV3-2); no definite D call. The germline CDR1 and CDR2 sequences are LGHDT and YNNKEL (reference sequence). The V and J ends lost 0 bases and 4 bases respectively, with 6 bases between them. The CDR3 covers 13 residues. The CDR3 nucleotides read TGTGCCAGCAGCCAAGATCAGTCCACTGAAGCTTTCTTT. Translation gives CASSQDQSTEAFF.

The chain carries TRBV19 and TRBJ2-7; a possible D gene is TRBD2 (5 bases). In germline, CDR1 is LNHDA, CDR2 SQIVND (reference sequence). The V gene lost 3 bases and the J gene lost 2 bases, with 11 bases spanning the gap. The CDR3 runs to 14 residues. The chain's CDR3 is CASSMGDGPYEQYF. For the CDR3, the DNA is TGTGCCAGTAGTATGGGAGACGGACCCTACGAGCAGTACTTC.

The chain uses TRBV7-9 and TRBJ2-2; D perhaps matches TRBD1 (6 bases). The CDR3 length is 14 residues. Deletions cut 7 bases from V and 1 base from J, with 10 bases between. CDR1 and CDR2 from the germline V gene are SEHNR and FQNEAQ (reference sequence). The CDR3 is CASNAQGNTGELFF. The CDR3 nucleotides read TGTGCCAGCAACGCACAGGGGAACACCGGGGAGCTGTTTTTT.

Here the CDR3 DNA reads TGTGCCAGCAGTTTAGGACTAGCGCGAAACACCGGGGAGCTGTTTTTT. It codes for CASSLGLARNTGELFF. The genes are TRBV27 and TRBJ2-2; the match to TRBD2 covers 9 bases. The CDR3 consists of 16 residues. V trimming: 2 bases; J trimming: 2 bases; junction bases outside the gene matches: 3. From germline, CDR1 is MNHEY and CDR2 SMNVEV (reference sequence).

This CDR3 is CSITGQTNTEAFF. DNA of the CDR3: TGCAGCATTACGGGACAGACGAACACTGAAGCTTTCTTT. V usage is TRBV29-1 and J usage is TRBJ1-1; 7 positions match TRBD1. The germline gives CDR1 SQVTM, CDR2 ANQGSEA. V dropped 8 bases and J dropped 1; count of bases not matched to a gene: 7. The CDR3 is 13 amino acids.

The chain has TRBV7-9 and TRBJ2-7; no definite D call. This CDR3 is built from 14 residues. The ends were cut back, 2 bases at V and 7 bases at J, with 15 bases in the middle. The germline gives CDR1 SEHNR, CDR2 FQNEAQ (reference sequence). The CDR3 coding sequence is TGTGCCAGCAGCTTAAGAACAGAACCCCCGGAGCAGTACTTC. This codes for CASSLRTEPPEQYF.

The CDR3 is CASSEEPTAGRVETQYF. CDR3 DNA: TGTGCCAGCAGTGAAGAACCTACGGCAGGGAGGGTGGAGACCCAGTACTTC. This chain joins TRBV2 and TRBJ2-5; 7 bases are a match to TRBD2. This CDR3 has 17 amino acids. V shed 1 base and J 5 bases; nucleotides not matched to a gene: 13. CDR1 and CDR2 from the germline V gene are SNHLY and FYNNEI.

The chain is built from TRBV30 and TRBJ1-1; tentative D call: TRBD1 (5 bases). Trimming stripped 3 bases from V and 4 bases from J, with 18 bases between. This CDR3 spans 15 amino acids. Germline CDR1 is GTSNPN and CDR2 is SVGIG (reference sequence). The CDR3 sequence is CAWRNPGPASTEAFF. The CDR3, as DNA: TGTGCCTGGAGGAACCCAGGGCCAGCGAGCACTGAAGCTTTCTTT.

The chain is built from TRBV28 and TRBJ2-7; TRBD1 matches 10 bases. After removal of 5 bases from V and 2 bases from J, the junction contained 6 bases not matched to a gene. This CDR3 spans 15 amino acids. Per the germline V gene, CDR1 is MDHEN and CDR2 is SYDVKM. The CDR3: CASSATGTGAYEQYF. For the CDR3, the DNA is TGTGCCAGCAGTGCAACCGGGACAGGGGCCTACGAGCAGTACTTC.

V usage is TRBV30 and J usage is TRBJ2-1, with TRBD2 as a possible D gene (5 bases). V was cut by 2 bases and J by 9 bases, with 8 bases left in between. Germline assignment: CDR1 GTSNPN and CDR2 SVGIG (reference sequence). The CDR3 loop spans 11 amino acids. The CDR3 here is CAWSSGGEQFF. The CDR3 DNA is TGTGCCTGGAGTAGCGGAGGTGAGCAGTTCTTC. Filled out from reference TRBV30 and TRBJ2-1, the complete variable domain reads SQTIHQWPATLVQPVGSPLSLECTVEGTSNPNLYWYRQAAGRGLQLLFYSVGIGQISSEVPQNLSASRPQDRQFILSSKKLLLSDSGFYLCAWSSGGEQFFGPGTRLTVL.